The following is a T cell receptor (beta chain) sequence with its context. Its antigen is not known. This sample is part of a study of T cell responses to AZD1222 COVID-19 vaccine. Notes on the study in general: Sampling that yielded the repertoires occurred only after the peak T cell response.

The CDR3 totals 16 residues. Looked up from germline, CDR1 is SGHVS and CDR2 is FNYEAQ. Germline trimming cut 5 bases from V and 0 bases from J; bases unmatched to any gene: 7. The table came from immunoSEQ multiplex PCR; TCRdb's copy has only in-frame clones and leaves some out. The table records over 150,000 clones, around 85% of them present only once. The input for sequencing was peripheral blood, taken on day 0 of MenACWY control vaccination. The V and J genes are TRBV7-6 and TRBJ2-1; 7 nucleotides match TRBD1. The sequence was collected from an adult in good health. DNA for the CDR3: TGTGCCAGCAGCGCTACAGGGGCGAGCTCCTACAATGAGCAGTTCTTC. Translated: CASSATGASSYNEQFF.